A single sample is the source of the 3 T cell receptor beta chains below, sequenced in a study of PD-L1 blockade in urothelial cancer. Sequencing was performed with immunoSEQ multiplex PCR; in TCRdb, only in-frame clones are kept and a portion is missing. The sample gives about 24,000 clones, 84% of which show up once; 9.6% is in the top ten. Sequences were derived from PBMCs, sampled around atezolizumab (anti-PD-L1) treatment. These receptors were obtained from an older man with urothelial cancer.

The J gene is TRBJ2-7, the V gene TRBV10-3, with a possible D match to TRBD1 (6 bases). Trimming removed 3 bases at V and 2 bases at J, with 17 bases between. The CDR3 is 16 amino acids. CDR1 is ENHRY, CDR2 SYGVKD, per germline. The CDR3 sequence is CAISDLGRSGAYEQYF. The CDR3 bases are TGTGCCATCAGTGACTTAGGTCGATCAGGGGCCTACGAGCAGTACTTC.

DNA of the CDR3: TGTGCCAGCAGCGTAGTCGGGAGAGCAGATACGCAGTATTTT. Translation gives CASSVVGRADTQYF. The gene calls are TRBV9 and TRBJ2-3; tentatively, D is TRBD2 (6 bases). The CDR3 is made up of 14 amino acids. The V end was cut by 0 bases, the J end by 4 bases, with 9 bases between. CDR1 is SGDLS and CDR2 is YYNGEE in the germline V gene.

The chain has TRBV9 and TRBJ2-7; TRBD2 might be the D (5 bases). V was clipped by 0 bases and J by 0 bases, with 13 bases between them. Germline V CDR1 and CDR2: SGDLS, YYNGEE. The CDR3 length is 16 residues. This CDR3 reads CASSVGVERNSYEQYF. DNA for the CDR3: TGTGCCAGCAGCGTAGGTGTTGAGCGGAACTCCTACGAGCAGTACTTC.